This T cell receptor beta chain came from a study of OX40 agonist ivuxolimab in advanced cancers. Study details: Males comprised 70% to 90% of the group, whose mean age was about 62 years (range roughly 20 to 85). Whole-study results and caveats: Average numbers of expanded clones were greater in CD8+ T cells than in CD4+. At 0.1 to 3.0 mg/kg and by week 6, clonal expansion occurred in CD4+ and CD8+ blood T cells.

A remark on this clone: The antigen is undetermined.

Germline V CDR1 and CDR2: SGHTA, FQGNSA. This CDR3 has 15 amino acids. V lost 4 bases, J lost 2 bases, and 6 bases stayed unmatched. Profiled with immunoSEQ multiplex PCR; TCRdb holds only in-frame clones, not every one. This table holds approximately 69,000 clones, 94% found once. The chain uses TRBV7-2 and TRBJ2-7; 9 bases are a match to TRBD2. Sequencing used CD4+ or CD8+ T cells sorted from blood, obtained in a trial of the OX40 agonist ivuxolimab. This clonotype originated in an adult with an advanced solid tumor such as melanoma, head and neck, liver or kidney cancer. CDR3 in DNA: TGTGCCAGCAGCTCTTCGGCGGGAGGGACCTACGAGCAGTACTTC. It yields the protein CASSSSAGGTYEQYF.